This TCR beta chain was found in a study of blood T cells in healthy people across ages. The authors ran a second PCR of roughly 6 to 12 cycles using a sample-barcoded 5' primer and a J-beta primer mix. TCRdb processed the 5' RACE reads anew with MiXCR; each CDR3 protein has one entry. Of around 990,000 distinct CDR3 sequences in the sample, more than 30% were seen once. For this clonotype: Its specificity is unknown.

Study-level findings and limits: With age, beta diversity per million T cells declined roughly linearly, significantly by 40.

Germline V lookup: CDR1 SGHAT, CDR2 FQNNGV. This CDR3 contains 16 residues. V lost 5 bases to trimming and J lost 1 base; unmatched junction nucleotides: 7. The source of this sequence is a young man in good health. Sequencing was performed on blood. The rearrangement uses TRBV11-2 and TRBJ2-3; 9 nucleotides agree with TRBD1. The chain's CDR3 is CASSGTGGGGTDTQYF. CDR3 in DNA: TGTGCCAGCAGCGGAACAGGGGGCGGCGGCACAGATACGCAGTATTTT. The full variable domain, completed using reference TRBV11-2 and TRBJ2-3, is EAGVAQSPRYKIIEKRQSVAFWCNPISGHATLYWYQQILGQGPKLLIQFQNNGVVDDSQLPKDRFSAERLKGVDSTLKIQPAKLEDSAVYLCASSGTGGGGTDTQYFGPGTRLTVL.